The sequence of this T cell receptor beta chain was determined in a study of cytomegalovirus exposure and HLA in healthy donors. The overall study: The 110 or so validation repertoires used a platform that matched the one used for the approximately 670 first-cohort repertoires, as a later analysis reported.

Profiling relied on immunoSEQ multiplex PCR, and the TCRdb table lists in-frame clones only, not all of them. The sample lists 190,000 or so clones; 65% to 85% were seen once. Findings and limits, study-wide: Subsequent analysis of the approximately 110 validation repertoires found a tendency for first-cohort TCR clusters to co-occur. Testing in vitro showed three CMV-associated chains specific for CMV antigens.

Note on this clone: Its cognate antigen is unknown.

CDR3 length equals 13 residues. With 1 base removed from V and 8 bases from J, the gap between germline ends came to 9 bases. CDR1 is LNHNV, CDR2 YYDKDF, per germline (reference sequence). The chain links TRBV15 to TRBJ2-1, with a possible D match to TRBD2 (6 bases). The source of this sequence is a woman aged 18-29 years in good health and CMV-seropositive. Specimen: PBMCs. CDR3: CATSRGGVYEQFF. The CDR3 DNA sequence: TGTGCCACCAGCAGAGGGGGGGTCTATGAGCAGTTCTTC.